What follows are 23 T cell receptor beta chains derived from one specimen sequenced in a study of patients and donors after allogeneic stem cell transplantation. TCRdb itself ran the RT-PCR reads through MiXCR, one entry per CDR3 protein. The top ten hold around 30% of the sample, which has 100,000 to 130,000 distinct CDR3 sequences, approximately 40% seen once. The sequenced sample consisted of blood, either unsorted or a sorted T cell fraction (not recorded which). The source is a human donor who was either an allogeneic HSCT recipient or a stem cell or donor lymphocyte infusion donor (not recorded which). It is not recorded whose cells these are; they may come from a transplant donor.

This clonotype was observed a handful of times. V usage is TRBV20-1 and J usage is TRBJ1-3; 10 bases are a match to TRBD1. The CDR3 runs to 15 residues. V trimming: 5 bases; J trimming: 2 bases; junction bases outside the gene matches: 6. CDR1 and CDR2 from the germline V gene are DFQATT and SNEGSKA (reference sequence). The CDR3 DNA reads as TGCAGTGCTGGGACAGGGGTAAACCCTGGAAACACCATATATTTT. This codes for CSAGTGVNPGNTIYF.

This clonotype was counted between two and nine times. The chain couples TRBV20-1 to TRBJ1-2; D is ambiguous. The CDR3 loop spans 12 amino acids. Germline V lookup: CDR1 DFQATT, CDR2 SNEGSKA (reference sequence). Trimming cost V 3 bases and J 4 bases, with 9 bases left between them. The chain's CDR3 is CSARVVGYGYTF. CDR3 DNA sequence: TGCAGTGCTAGGGTGGTGGGCTATGGCTACACCTTC.

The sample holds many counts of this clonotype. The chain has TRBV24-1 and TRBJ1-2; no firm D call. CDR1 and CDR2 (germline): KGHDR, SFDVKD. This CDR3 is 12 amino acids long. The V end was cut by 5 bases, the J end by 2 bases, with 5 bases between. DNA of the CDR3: TGTGCCACCAGTGGATCCAACTATGGCTACACCTTC. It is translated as CATSGSNYGYTF.

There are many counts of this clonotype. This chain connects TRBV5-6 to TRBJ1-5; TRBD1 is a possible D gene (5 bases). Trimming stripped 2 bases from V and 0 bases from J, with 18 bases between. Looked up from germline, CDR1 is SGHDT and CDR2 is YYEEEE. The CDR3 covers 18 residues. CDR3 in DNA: TGTGCCAGCAGCTTATGGGGCCCCGTGATATATAGCAATCAGCCCCAGCATTTT. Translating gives CASSLWGPVIYSNQPQHF.

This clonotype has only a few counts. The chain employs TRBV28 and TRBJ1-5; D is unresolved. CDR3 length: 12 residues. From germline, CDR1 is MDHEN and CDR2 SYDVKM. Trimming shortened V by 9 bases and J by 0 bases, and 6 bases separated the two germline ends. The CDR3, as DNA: TGTGCCAGTTCGCATAGCAATCAGCCCCAGCATTTT. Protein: CASSHSNQPQHF.

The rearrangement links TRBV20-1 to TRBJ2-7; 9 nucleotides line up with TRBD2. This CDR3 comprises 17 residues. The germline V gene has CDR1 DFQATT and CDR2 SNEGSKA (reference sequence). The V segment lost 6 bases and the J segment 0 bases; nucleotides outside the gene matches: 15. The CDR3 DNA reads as TGCAGTGCCCACTTAGCGGGAGTCCTCGTTAGCTCCTACGAGCAGTACTTC. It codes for CSAHLAGVLVSSYEQYF.

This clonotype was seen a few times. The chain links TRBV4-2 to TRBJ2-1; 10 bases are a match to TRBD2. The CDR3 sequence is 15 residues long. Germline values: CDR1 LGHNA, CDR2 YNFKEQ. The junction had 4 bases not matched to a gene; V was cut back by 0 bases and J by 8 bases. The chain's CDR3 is CASSQELAGVHEQFF. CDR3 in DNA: TGTGCCAGCAGCCAAGAGCTAGCGGGAGTTCATGAGCAGTTCTTC.

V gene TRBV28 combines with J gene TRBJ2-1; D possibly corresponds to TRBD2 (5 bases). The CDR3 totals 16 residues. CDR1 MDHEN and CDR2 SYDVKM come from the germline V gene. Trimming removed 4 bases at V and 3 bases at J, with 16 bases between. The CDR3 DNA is TGTGCCAGCAGTTCCCGAACTAGTCCATTCTACAATGAGCAGTTCTTC. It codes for CASSSRTSPFYNEQFF.

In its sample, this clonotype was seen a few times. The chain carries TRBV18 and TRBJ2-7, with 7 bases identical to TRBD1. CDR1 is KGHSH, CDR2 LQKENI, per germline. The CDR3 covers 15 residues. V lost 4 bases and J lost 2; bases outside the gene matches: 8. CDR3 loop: CASSLHRDRTYEQYF. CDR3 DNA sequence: TGTGCCAGCTCACTTCACCGGGACAGAACCTACGAGCAGTACTTC.

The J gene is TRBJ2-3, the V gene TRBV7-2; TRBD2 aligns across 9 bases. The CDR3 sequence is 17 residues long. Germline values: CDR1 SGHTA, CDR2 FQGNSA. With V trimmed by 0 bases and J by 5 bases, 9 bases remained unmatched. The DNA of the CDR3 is TGTGCCAGCAGCTTAGCTTTTAGCGGGAGCGGGGAAGATACGCAGTATTTT. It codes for CASSLAFSGSGEDTQYF.

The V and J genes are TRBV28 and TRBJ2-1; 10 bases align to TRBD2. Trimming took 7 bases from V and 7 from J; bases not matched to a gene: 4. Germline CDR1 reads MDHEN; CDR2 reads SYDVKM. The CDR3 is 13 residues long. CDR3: CASKTSGLNEQFF. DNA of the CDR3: TGTGCCAGCAAGACTAGCGGGTTGAATGAGCAGTTCTTC.

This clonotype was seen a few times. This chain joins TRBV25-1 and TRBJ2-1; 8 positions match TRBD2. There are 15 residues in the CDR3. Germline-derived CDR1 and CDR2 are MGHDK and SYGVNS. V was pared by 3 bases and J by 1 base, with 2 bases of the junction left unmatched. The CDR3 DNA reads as TGTGCCAGCAGTGAGCGCGGGGGGTCCTACAATGAGCAGTTCTTC. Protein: CASSERGGSYNEQFF.

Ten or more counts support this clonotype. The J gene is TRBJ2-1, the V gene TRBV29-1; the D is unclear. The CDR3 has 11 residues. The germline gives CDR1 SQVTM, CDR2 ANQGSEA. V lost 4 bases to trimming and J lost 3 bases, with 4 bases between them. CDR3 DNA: TGCAGCGTTGCGAACTACAATGAGCAGTTCTTC. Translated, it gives CSVANYNEQFF.

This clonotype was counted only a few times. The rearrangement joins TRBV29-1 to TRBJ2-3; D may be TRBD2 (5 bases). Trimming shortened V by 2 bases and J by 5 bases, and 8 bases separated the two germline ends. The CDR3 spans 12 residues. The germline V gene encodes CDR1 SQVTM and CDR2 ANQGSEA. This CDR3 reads CSVEPGRDTQYF. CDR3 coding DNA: TGCAGCGTTGAACCGGGGAGAGATACGCAGTATTTT.

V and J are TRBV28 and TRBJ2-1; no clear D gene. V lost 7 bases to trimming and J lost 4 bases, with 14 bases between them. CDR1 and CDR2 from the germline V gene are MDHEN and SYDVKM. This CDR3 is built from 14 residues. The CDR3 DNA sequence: TGTGCCAGCAATCCATCGGGCCATTACAATGAGCAGTTCTTC. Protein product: CASNPSGHYNEQFF.

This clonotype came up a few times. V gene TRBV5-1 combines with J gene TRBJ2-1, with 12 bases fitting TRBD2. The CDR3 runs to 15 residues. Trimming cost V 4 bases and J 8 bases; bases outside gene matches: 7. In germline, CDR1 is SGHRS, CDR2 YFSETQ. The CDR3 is CASSVASGRVDEQFF. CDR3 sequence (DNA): TGCGCCAGCAGCGTAGCTAGCGGGAGGGTCGATGAGCAGTTCTTC.

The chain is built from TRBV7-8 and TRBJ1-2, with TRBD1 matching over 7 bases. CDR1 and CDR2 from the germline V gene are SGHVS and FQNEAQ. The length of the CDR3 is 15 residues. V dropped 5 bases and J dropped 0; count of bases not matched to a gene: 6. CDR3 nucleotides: TGTGCCAGCAGCCGACAGGGCCTAGCTAACTATGGCTACACCTTC. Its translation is CASSRQGLANYGYTF. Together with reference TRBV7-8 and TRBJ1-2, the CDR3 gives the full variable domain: GAGVSQSPRYKVAKRGQDVALRCDPISGHVSLFWYQQALGQGPEFLTYFQNEAQLDKSGLPSDRFFAERPEGSVSTLKIQRTQQEDSAVYLCASSRQGLANYGYTFGSGTRLTVV.

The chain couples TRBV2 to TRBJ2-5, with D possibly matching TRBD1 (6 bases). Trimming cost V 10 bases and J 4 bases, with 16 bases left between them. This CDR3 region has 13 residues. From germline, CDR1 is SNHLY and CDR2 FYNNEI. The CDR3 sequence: CATYWTAVETQYF. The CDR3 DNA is TGTGCCACCTATTGGACAGCCGTAGAGACCCAGTACTTC. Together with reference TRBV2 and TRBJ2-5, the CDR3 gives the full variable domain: EPEVTQTPSHQVTQMGQEVILRCVPISNHLYFYWYRQILGQKVEFLVSFYNNEISEKSEIFDDQFSVERPDGSNFTLKIRSTKLEDSAMYFCATYWTAVETQYFGPGTRLLVL.

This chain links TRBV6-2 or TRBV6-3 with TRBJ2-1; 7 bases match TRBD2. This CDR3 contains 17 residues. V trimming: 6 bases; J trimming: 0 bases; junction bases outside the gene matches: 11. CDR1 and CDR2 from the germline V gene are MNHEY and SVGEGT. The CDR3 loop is CASRREGLADSYNEQFF. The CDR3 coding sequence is TGTGCCAGCAGACGCGAGGGGCTAGCGGACTCCTACAATGAGCAGTTCTTC.

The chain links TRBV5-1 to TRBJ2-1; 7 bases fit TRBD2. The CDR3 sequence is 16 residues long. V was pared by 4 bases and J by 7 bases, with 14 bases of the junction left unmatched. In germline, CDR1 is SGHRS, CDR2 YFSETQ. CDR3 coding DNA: TGCGCCAGCAGCCCCCTCGGGGGAGGGCCTGGGAATGAGCAGTTCTTC. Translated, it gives CASSPLGGGPGNEQFF.

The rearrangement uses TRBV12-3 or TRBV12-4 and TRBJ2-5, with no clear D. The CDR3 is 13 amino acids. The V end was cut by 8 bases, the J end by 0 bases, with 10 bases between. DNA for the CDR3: TGTGCCAGCGGGAACTATTACCAAGAGACCCAGTACTTC. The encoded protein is CASGNYYQETQYF.

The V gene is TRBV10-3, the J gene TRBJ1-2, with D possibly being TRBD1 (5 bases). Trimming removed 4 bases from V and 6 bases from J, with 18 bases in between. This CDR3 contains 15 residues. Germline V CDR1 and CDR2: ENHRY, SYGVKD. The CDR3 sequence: CAISGRQLGIDGYTF. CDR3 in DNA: TGTGCCATCAGTGGCCGACAGCTTGGTATCGATGGCTACACCTTC.

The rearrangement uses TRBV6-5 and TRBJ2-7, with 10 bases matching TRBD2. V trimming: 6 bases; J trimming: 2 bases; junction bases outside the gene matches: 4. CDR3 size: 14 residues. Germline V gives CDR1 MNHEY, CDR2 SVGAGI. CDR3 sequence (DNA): TGTGCCAGCAGACGACTAGCGGGTACCTACGAGCAGTACTTC. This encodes CASRRLAGTYEQYF.